This TCR beta chain came from a study of blood T cell repertoires in COVID-19. As for the study in general: The samples span acute and convalescent COVID-19 from the United States, Italy and Spain. T cells, B-cell-depleted T cells, or PBMCs supplied cDNA or gDNA.

Authors' processing steps: Reference gene primer amplification gave estimated nucleated cell counts. Repertoires were generated with immunoSEQ multiplex PCR, while TCRdb's copy carries only in-frame clones and drops some. That table furnishes V, J and clone size, whereas the DNA furnished D and trimming. The sample comprises approximately 230,000 clones, 70% to 90% of which are singletons, and around 3% rests with the top ten. The germline gives CDR1 GTSNPN, CDR2 SVGIG (reference sequence). The CDR3 runs 20 residues. Between the trimmed V and J ends, which lost 1 base and 3 bases, there was a span of 29 bases.

Source material: peripheral blood. The source of this sequence is a man between 18 and 35 years old with active or convalescent COVID-19. The chain couples TRBV30 to TRBJ2-3; TRBD2 is a possible D gene (5 bases). The CDR3, as DNA: TGTGCCTGGAGTGGCCATAATGTGATGGCCCTAGCTTTCGAGACAGATACGCAGTATTTT. Its translation: CAWSGHNVMALAFETDTQYF. The full variable domain, rest sourced from reference TRBV30 and TRBJ2-3, is SQTIHQWPATLVQPVGSPLSLECTVEGTSNPNLYWYRQAAGRGLQLLFYSVGIGQISSEVPQNLSASRPQDRQFILSSKKLLLSDSGFYLCAWSGHNVMALAFETDTQYFGPGTRLTVL.